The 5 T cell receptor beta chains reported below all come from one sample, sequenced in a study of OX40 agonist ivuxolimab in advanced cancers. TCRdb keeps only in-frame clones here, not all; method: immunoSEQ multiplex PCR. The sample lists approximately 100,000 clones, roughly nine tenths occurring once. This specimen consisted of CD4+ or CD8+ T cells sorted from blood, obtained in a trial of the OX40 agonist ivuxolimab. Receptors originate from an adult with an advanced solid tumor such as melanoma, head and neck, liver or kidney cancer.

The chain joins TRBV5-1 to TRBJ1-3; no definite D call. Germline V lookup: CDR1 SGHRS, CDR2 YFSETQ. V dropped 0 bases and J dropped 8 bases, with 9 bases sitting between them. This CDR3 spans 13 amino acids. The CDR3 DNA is TGCGCCAGCAGCTTGGGGCCTCAGCACACCATATATTTT. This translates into CASSLGPQHTIYF. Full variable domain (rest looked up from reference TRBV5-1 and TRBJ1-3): KAGVTQTPRYLIKTRGQQVTLSCSPISGHRSVSWYQQTPGQGLQFLFEYFSETQRNKGNFPGRFSGRQFSNSRSEMNVSTLELGDSALYLCASSLGPQHTIYFGEGSWLTVV.

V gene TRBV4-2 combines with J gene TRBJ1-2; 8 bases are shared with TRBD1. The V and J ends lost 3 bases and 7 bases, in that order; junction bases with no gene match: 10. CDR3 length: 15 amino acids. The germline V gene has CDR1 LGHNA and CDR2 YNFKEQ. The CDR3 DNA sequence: TGTGCCAGCAGCCACCCAGGGGGCGGAAGTGCTGGCTACACCTTC. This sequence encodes CASSHPGGGSAGYTF.

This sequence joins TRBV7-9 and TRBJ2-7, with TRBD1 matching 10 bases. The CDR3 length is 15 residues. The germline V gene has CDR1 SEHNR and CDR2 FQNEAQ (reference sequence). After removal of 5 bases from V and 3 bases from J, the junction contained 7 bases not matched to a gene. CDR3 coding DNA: TGTGCCAGCAGCGAAGGGACAGGGGTTAACTACGAGCAGTACTTC. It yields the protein CASSEGTGVNYEQYF.

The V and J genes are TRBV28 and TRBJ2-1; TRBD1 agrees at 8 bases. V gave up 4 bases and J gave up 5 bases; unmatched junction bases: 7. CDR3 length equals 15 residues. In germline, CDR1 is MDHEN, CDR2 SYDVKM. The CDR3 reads CASSSTGTGNNEQFF. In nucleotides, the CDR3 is TGTGCCAGCAGTTCTACCGGGACAGGTAACAATGAGCAGTTCTTC.

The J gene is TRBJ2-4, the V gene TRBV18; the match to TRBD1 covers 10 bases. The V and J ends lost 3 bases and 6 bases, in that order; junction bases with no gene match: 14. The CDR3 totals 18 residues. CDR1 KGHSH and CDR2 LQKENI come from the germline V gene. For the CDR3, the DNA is TGTGCCAGCTCACCTACCTATGGGGGACAGGGGAGGTCAAACATTCAGTACTTC. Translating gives CASSPTYGGQGRSNIQYF. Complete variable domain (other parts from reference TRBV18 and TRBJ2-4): NAGVMQNPRHLVRRRGQEARLRCSPMKGHSHVYWYRQLPEEGLKFMVYLQKENIIDESGMPKERFSAEFPKEGPSILRIQQVVRGDSAAYFCASSPTYGGQGRSNIQYFGAGTRLSVL.